This is a list of T cell receptor beta chains from one sample in a study of blood T cell repertoires in COVID-19. Sequenced by immunoSEQ multiplex PCR; TCRdb stores in-frame clones only, minus some. Found here are roughly 330,000 clones, nearly 90% of them singletons; the top ten hold around 5.9%. The sequencing input was PBMCs or T cells enriched from blood (not recorded which). Source of these receptors: a woman aged 25 to 39 who had recovered from COVID-19. Each CDR3 is given with its conserved first and last residue. A D gene is named only where the DNA matches it firmly. Where a row states a size, it is once, few, many or the class of an expanded clone; other rows omit it.

J gene,D gene,V gene,clone size,CDR3 protein,CDR3 DNA
TRBJ1-1,-,TRBV30,-,CAWIGVRTEAFF,TGTGCCTGGATAGGGGTAAGGACTGAAGCTTTCTTT
TRBJ1-2,TRBD1,TRBV9,-,CASSVTLQGVGYGYTF,TGTGCCAGCAGCGTCACACTACAGGGGGTTGGCTATGGCTACACCTTC
TRBJ1-1,TRBD1,TRBV14,once,CASSRPGQGGTEAFF,TGTGCCAGCAGCCGACCGGGACAGGGGGGTACTGAAGCTTTCTTT
TRBJ1-2,TRBD1,TRBV29-1,-,CSVDPGTAYGYTF,TGCAGCGTTGATCCTGGGACAGCCTATGGCTACACCTTC
TRBJ2-1,TRBD2,TRBV25-1,-,CASSERRGGIVDEQFF,TGTGCCAGCAGTGAAAGGCGGGGGGGGATAGTAGATGAGCAGTTCTTC
TRBJ1-1,TRBD1,TRBV29-1,-,CSVERTGKGNTEAFF,TGCAGCGTTGAACGGACAGGGAAGGGGAACACTGAAGCTTTCTTT
TRBJ2-3,TRBD1,TRBV4-1,-,CASSQDRTGGQADTQYF,TGCGCCAGCAGCCAAGATCGGACAGGGGGACAAGCAGATACGCAGTATTTT
TRBJ1-1,-,TRBV3-1/TRBV3-2,-,CASSLGGGPSMNTEAFF,TGTGCCAGCAGCCTCGGGGGGGGCCCCTCCATGAACACTGAAGCTTTCTTT
TRBJ1-1,-,TRBV6-5,-,CASSYATVNTEAFF,TGTGCCAGCAGTTACGCGACAGTGAACACTGAAGCTTTCTTT
TRBJ1-1,-,TRBV6-5,-,CASSRPGDTEAFF,TGTGCCAGCAGTCGCCCAGGGGATACTGAAGCTTTCTTT
TRBJ1-2,-,TRBV10-3,-,CAISVRTEYGYTF,TGTGCCATCAGTGTCCGGACAGAGTATGGCTACACCTTC
TRBJ1-1,-,TRBV29-1,-,CSVERRGGDTEAFF,TGCAGCGTTGAACGAAGGGGTGGGGACACTGAAGCTTTCTTT
TRBJ1-6,-,TRBV30,-,CAGRRGNSPLHF,TGTGCCGGAAGGCGGGGTAATTCACCCCTCCACTTT
TRBJ1-1,-,TRBV6-4,-,CASSEFRNTEAFF,TGTGCCAGCAGTGAATTCAGGAACACTGAAGCTTTCTTT
TRBJ2-3,-,TRBV5-6,-,CASSSTFATDTQYF,TGTGCCAGCAGCTCCACATTCGCCACAGATACGCAGTATTTT
TRBJ2-7,-,TRBV7-2,-,CASSRDNITYEQYF,TGTGCCAGCAGCCGGGACAACATAACCTACGAGCAGTACTTC
TRBJ2-3,-,TRBV19,-,CASREEGSTDTQYF,TGTGCCAGTAGGGAGGAAGGAAGCACAGATACGCAGTATTTT
TRBJ2-7,-,TRBV5-1,-,CASSSVQGRAYEQYF,TGCGCCAGCAGCTCAGTCCAGGGCCGGGCCTACGAGCAGTACTTC
TRBJ1-2,TRBD1,TRBV7-2,-,CASSPTNRGTSGGYTF,TGTGCCAGCAGCCCCACGAACAGGGGGACCTCTGGTGGCTACACCTTC
TRBJ1-1,-,TRBV5-4,once,CASSLGQGSSGNTEAFF,TGTGCCAGCAGCTTGGGTCAGGGCTCTTCGGGGAACACTGAAGCTTTCTTT
TRBJ1-2,TRBD1,TRBV11-1,few,CASSGPGQEYGYTF,TGTGCCAGCAGCGGCCCGGGACAGGAATATGGCTACACCTTC
TRBJ1-1,-,TRBV6-5,-,CASSLQGLGTEAFF,TGTGCCAGCAGTCTACAGGGATTGGGCACTGAAGCTTTCTTT
TRBJ1-1,TRBD1,TRBV10-3,-,CAISEPAGTGNTEAFF,TGTGCCATCAGCGAACCAGCCGGGACAGGGAACACTGAAGCTTTCTTT
TRBJ1-1,-,TRBV7-2,-,CASSLDTYTEAFF,TGTGCCAGCAGCTTGGACACTTACACTGAAGCTTTCTTT
TRBJ1-1,TRBD1,TRBV4-1,-,CASSHPGQVNTEAFF,TGCGCCAGCAGCCACCCGGGACAGGTGAACACTGAAGCTTTCTTT
TRBJ1-6,TRBD1,TRBV6-5,-,CASRTGGGSPLHF,TGTGCCAGCAGAACAGGGGGCGGTTCACCCCTCCACTTT
TRBJ2-7,TRBD1,TRBV6-5,-,CASMLRGRYEQYF,TGTGCCAGCATGCTGAGGGGGCGGTACGAGCAGTACTTC
TRBJ1-1,-,TRBV14,-,CASSQVGGTEAFF,TGTGCCAGCAGCCAAGTGGGGGGCACTGAAGCTTTCTTT
TRBJ1-4,TRBD1,TRBV7-9,once,CASSLAGQGEKLFF,TGTGCCAGCAGCTTAGCGGGACAGGGGGAAAAACTGTTTTTT
TRBJ2-5,-,TRBV9,-,CASSVEANQETQYF,TGTGCCAGCAGCGTCGAAGCGAACCAAGAGACCCAGTACTTC
TRBJ2-2,TRBD2,TRBV2,-,CASRLAGGTGELFF,TGTGCCAGCAGACTAGCGGGGGGAACCGGGGAGCTGTTTTTT
TRBJ2-7,TRBD1,TRBV16,-,CASGQGDEQYF,TGTGCCAGCGGACAGGGGGACGAGCAGTACTTC
TRBJ2-3,-,TRBV7-2,-,CASSLARGTDTQYF,TGTGCCAGCAGCTTAGCCCGGGGAACAGATACGCAGTATTTT
TRBJ1-5,-,TRBV18,-,CASSPQGFNQPQHF,TGTGCCAGCTCACCACAGGGGTTCAATCAGCCCCAGCATTTT
TRBJ1-2,-,TRBV27,-,CASSRPGDPRGYTF,TGTGCCAGTTCCCGACCAGGGGATCCTAGGGGCTACACCTTC
TRBJ1-4,TRBD1,TRBV27,-,CASSLSGTGIEKLFF,TGTGCCAGCAGTTTATCAGGGACAGGGATTGAAAAACTGTTTTTT
TRBJ1-2,-,TRBV2,-,CASMAPTYGYTF,TGTGCCAGCATGGCCCCCACCTATGGCTACACCTTC
TRBJ1-4,-,TRBV5-1,once,CASSVTGATNEKLFF,TGCGCCAGCAGCGTGACGGGTGCAACTAATGAAAAACTGTTTTTT
TRBJ1-3,-,TRBV5-5,-,CASSPRTGTGNTIYF,TGTGCCAGCAGCCCCCGAACAGGGACTGGAAACACCATATATTTT
TRBJ1-1,-,TRBV14,-,CASSQARAVGTEAFF,TGTGCCAGCAGCCAAGCCAGGGCGGTGGGGACTGAAGCTTTCTTT
TRBJ1-1,TRBD1,TRBV19,-,CASSGKQGDWPNTEAFF,TGTGCCAGTAGTGGGAAACAGGGGGATTGGCCGAACACTGAAGCTTTCTTT
TRBJ1-5,-,TRBV15,-,CATSRVAGQHF,TGTGCCACCAGCAGAGTGGCGGGCCAGCATTTT
TRBJ1-1,TRBD1,TRBV10-3,-,CAISQETGWHTEAFF,TGTGCCATCAGCCAGGAGACAGGGTGGCACACTGAAGCTTTCTTT
TRBJ2-7,-,TRBV5-6,once,CASSFVASGEQYF,TGTGCCAGCAGCTTTGTGGCTTCGGGCGAGCAGTACTTC
TRBJ2-7,-,TRBV27,-,CASSPTGITYEQYF,TGTGCCAGCAGTCCCACAGGGATAACCTACGAGCAGTACTTC
TRBJ2-5,TRBD2,TRBV7-3,-,CASSLTGAMYGDSGRETQYF,TGTGCCAGCAGCTTAACGGGCGCAATGTACGGAGATAGCGGGCGGGAGACCCAGTACTTC
TRBJ1-2,-,TRBV14,-,CASSRAAGPYGYTF,TGTGCCAGCAGCCGGGCGGCGGGGCCCTATGGCTACACCTTC
TRBJ2-7,-,TRBV7-9,-,CASSDRTSNVREQYF,TGTGCCAGCAGCGACAGGACAAGCAATGTGAGAGAGCAGTACTTC
TRBJ2-7,TRBD2,TRBV7-6,-,CASSLMSGGLDEQYF,TGTGCCAGCAGCTTAATGAGCGGGGGGTTGGACGAGCAGTACTTC
TRBJ1-2,-,TRBV6-5,-,CASSRTRDGYTF,TGTGCCAGCAGCCGGACCAGGGATGGCTACACCTTC
TRBJ2-7,-,TRBV20-1,-,CSASTGPEGGQYF,TGCAGTGCTAGTACGGGCCCAGAGGGCGGGCAGTACTTC
TRBJ2-7,-,TRBV5-6,-,CASSSPTSFREQYF,TGTGCCAGCAGCTCACCTACTAGTTTTCGCGAGCAGTACTTC
TRBJ2-3,-,TRBV11-2,-,CASSLDLFGGRTDTQYF,TGTGCCAGCAGCTTAGATCTGTTCGGAGGGCGGACAGATACGCAGTATTTT